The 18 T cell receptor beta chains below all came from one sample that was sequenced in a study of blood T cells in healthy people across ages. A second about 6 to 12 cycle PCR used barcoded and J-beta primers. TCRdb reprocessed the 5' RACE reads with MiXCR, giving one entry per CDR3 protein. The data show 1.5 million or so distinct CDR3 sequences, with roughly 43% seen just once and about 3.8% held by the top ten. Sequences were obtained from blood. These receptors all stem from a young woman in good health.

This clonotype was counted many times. DNA for the CDR3: TGTGCCAGCAGCCAAGTTCTAGCGGGAGTAACCGGGGAGCTGTTTTTT. This encodes CASSQVLAGVTGELFF. This rearrangement joins TRBV4-2 to TRBJ2-2, with TRBD2 matching over 10 bases. This CDR3 contains 16 residues. Germline V lookup: CDR1 LGHNA, CDR2 YNFKEQ. J lost 5 bases, V lost 1 base, and 4 bases had no gene match.

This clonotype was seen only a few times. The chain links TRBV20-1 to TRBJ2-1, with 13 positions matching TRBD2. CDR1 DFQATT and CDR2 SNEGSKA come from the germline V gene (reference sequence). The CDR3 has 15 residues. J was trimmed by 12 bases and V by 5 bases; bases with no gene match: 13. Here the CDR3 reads CSAVLLAGGAPGQFF. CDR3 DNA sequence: TGCAGTGCTGTACTACTAGCGGGAGGGGCGCCGGGGCAGTTCTTC.

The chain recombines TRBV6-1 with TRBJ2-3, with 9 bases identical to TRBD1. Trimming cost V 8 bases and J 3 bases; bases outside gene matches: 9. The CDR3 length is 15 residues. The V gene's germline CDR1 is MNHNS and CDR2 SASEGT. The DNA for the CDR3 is TGTGCCAGCCGGGACAGGGAAGTCCCAACAGATACGCAGTATTTT. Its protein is CASRDREVPTDTQYF.

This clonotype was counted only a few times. For the CDR3, the DNA is TGTGCCAGCAGCCTAGACTGGGGGAATGAAAAACTGTTTTTT. This translates into CASSLDWGNEKLFF. This rearrangement joins TRBV12-3 or TRBV12-4 to TRBJ1-4; TRBD1 is a possible D gene (5 bases). V lost 6 bases and J lost 5, with 13 bases in between. The CDR3 length is 14 residues.

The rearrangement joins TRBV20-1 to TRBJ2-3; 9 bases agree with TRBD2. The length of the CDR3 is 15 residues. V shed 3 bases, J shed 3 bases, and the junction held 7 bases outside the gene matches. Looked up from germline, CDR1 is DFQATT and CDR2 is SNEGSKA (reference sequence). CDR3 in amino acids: CSASSRGGRTDTQYF. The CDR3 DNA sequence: TGCAGTGCTAGCTCGCGGGGGGGCCGTACAGATACGCAGTATTTT.

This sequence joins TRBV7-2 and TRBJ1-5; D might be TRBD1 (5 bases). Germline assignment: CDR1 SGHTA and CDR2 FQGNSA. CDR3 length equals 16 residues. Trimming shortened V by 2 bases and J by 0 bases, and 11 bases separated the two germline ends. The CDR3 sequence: CASSLNGGYSNQPQHF. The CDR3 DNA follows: TGTGCCAGCAGCTTAAATGGGGGATATAGCAATCAGCCCCAGCATTTT.

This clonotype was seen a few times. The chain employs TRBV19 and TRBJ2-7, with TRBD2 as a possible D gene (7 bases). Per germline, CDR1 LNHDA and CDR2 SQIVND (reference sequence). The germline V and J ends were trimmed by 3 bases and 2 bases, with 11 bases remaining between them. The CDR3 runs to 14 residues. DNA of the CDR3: TGTGCCAGTAGTATGGGGAGGGACACCTACGAGCAGTACTTC. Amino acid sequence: CASSMGRDTYEQYF.

CDR3 sequence: CSAEDSLNTEAFF. CDR3 DNA: TGCAGTGCTGAAGACAGTCTGAACACTGAAGCTTTCTTT. The chain has TRBV20-1 and TRBJ1-1; perhaps TRBD1 as D (5 bases). Germline CDR1 is DFQATT and CDR2 is SNEGSKA (reference sequence). The CDR3 has 13 residues. The V end lost 5 bases, the J end lost 0 bases, and 10 bases lay between the germline ends.

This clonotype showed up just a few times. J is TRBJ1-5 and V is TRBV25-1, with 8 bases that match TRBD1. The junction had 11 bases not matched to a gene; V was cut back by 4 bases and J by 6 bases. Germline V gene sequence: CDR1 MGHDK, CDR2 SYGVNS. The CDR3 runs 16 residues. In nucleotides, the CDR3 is TGTGCCAGCAGTGGCCCGGACAGGGAGGGAGGTCAGCCCCAGCATTTT. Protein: CASSGPDREGGQPQHF.

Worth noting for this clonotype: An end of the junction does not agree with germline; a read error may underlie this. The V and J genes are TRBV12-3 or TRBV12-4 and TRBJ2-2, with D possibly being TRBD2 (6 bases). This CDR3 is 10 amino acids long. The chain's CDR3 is CASSSGEPFF. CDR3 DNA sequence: TGTGCCAGCAGTTCGGGGGAGCCGTTTTTT.

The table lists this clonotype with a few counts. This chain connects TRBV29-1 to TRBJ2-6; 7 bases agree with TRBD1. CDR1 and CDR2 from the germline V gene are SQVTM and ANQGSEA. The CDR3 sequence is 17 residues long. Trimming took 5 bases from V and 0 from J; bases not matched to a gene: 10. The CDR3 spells CSVTRGTANSGANVLTF. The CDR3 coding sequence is TGCAGCGTTACCAGGGGGACGGCGAACTCTGGGGCCAACGTCCTGACTTTC.

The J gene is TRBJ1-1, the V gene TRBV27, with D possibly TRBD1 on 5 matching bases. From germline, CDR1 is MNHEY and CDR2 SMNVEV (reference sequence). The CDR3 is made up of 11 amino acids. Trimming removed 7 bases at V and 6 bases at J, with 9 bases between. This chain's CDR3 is CASMWGAEAFF. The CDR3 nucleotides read TGTGCCAGCATGTGGGGGGCTGAAGCTTTCTTT.

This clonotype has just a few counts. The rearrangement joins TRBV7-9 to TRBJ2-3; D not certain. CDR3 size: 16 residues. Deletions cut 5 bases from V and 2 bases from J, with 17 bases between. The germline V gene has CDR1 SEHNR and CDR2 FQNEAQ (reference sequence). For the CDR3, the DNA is TGTGCCAGCAGCCTAACCCGCCTTAAAATCACAGATACGCAGTATTTT. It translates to CASSLTRLKITDTQYF.

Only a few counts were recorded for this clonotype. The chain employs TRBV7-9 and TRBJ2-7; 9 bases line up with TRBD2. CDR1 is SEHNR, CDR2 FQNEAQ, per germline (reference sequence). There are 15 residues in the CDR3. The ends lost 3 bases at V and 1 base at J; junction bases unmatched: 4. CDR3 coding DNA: TGTGCCAGCAGCTTTCAGCGGGAGGCTTCCTACGAGCAGTACTTC. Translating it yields CASSFQREASYEQYF. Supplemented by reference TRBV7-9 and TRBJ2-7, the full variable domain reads DTGVSQNPRHKITKRGQNVTFRCDPISEHNRLYWYRQTLGQGPEFLTYFQNEAQLEKSRLLSDRFSAERPKGSFSTLEIQRTEQGDSAMYLCASSFQREASYEQYFGPGTRLTVT.

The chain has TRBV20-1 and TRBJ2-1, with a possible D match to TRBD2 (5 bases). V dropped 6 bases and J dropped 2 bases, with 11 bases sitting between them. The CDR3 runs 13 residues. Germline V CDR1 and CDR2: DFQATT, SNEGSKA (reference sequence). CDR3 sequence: CSAPSMPYNEQFF. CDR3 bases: TGCAGTGCCCCTAGCATGCCCTACAATGAGCAGTTCTTC.

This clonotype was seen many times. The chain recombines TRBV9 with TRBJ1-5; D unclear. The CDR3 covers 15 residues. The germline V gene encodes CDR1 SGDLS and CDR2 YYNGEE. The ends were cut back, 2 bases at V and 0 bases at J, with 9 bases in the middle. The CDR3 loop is CASSVGGDSNQPQHF. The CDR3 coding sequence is TGTGCCAGCAGCGTCGGAGGAGATAGCAATCAGCCCCAGCATTTT.

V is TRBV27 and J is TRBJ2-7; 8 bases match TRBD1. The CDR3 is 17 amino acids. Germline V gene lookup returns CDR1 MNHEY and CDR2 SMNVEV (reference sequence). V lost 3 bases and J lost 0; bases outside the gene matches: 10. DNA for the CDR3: TGTGCCAGCAGTTTTATGGCTGGACAGGGCCCCTCCTACGAGCAGTACTTC. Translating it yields CASSFMAGQGPSYEQYF.

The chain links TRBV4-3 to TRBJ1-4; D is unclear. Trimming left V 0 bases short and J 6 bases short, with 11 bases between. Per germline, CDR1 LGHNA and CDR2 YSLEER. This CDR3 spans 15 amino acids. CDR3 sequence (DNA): TGCGCCAGCAGCCAAGATCGGATACCTCATGAAAAACTGTTTTTT. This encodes CASSQDRIPHEKLFF.